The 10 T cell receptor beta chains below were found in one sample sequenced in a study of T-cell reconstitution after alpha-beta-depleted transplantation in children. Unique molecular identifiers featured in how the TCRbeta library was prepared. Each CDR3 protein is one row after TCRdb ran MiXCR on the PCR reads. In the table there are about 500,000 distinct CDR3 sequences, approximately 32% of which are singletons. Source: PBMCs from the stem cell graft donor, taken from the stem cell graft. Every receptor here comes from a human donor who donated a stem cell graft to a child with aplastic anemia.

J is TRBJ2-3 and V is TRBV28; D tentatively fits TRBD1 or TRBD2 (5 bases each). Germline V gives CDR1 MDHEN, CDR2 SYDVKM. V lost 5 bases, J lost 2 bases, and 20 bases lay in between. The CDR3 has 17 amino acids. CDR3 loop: CASSAILFGTDTDTQYF. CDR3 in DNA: TGTGCCAGCAGTGCTATCTTGTTCGGGACCGACACAGATACGCAGTATTTT.

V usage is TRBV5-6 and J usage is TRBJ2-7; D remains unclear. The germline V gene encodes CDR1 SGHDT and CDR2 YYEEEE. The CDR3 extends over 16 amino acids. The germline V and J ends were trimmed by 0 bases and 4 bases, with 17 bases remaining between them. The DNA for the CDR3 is TGTGCCAGCAGCTTGGGGCTGGTCCCTGGGCCTTACGAGCAGTACGTC. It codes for CASSLGLVPGPYEQYV.

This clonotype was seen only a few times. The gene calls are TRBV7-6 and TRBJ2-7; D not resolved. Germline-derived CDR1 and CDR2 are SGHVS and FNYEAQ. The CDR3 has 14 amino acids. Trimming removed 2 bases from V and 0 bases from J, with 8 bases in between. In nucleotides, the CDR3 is TGTGCCAGCAGCTTACGACTGGGCTCCTACGAGCAGTACTTC. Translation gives CASSLRLGSYEQYF.

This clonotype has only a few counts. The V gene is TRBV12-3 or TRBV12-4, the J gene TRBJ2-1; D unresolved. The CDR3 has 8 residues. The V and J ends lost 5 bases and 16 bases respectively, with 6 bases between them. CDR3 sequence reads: CASSPSFF. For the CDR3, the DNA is TGTGCCAGCAGTCCGTCCTTCTTC.

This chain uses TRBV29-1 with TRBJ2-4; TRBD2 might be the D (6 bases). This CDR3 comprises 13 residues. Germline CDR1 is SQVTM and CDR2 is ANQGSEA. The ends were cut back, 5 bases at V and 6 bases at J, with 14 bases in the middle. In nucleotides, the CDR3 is TGCAGCGTTCGACTGGACGGGGGAAACATTCAGTACTTC. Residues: CSVRLDGGNIQYF. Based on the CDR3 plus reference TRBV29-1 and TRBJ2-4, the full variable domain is SAVISQKPSRDICQRGTSLTIQCQVDSQVTMMFWYRQQPGQSLTLIATANQGSEATYESGFVIDKFPISRPNLTFSTLTVSNMSPEDSSIYLCSVRLDGGNIQYFGAGTRLSVL.

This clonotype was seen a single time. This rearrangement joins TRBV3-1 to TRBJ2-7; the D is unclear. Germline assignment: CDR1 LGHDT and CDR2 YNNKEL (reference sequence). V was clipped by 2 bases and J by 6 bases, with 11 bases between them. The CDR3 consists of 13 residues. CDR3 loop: CASSQSPGPEQYF. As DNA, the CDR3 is TGTGCCAGCAGCCAAAGTCCAGGACCCGAGCAGTACTTC.

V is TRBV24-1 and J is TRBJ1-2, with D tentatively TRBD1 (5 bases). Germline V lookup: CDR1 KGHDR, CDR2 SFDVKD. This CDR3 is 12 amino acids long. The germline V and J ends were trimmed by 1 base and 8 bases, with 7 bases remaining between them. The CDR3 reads CATSDFREGYTF. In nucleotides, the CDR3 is TGTGCCACCAGTGATTTCAGGGAAGGCTACACCTTC.

The CDR3 loop is CASSLGVPTGELFF. Written as DNA, the CDR3 is TGTGCCAGCAGTTTGGGGGTGCCTACCGGGGAGCTGTTTTTT. The chain carries TRBV27 and TRBJ2-2, with D perhaps being TRBD1 or TRBD2 (5 bases each). V was shortened by 3 bases and J by 5 bases, with 10 bases between the two germline ends. The CDR3 has 14 amino acids. Germline CDR1 MNHEY, CDR2 SMNVEV (reference sequence).

Here the CDR3 DNA reads TGTGCCAGCAGCGACAGAGGGGCCCAGTACTTC. Translating it yields CASSDRGAQYF. The J gene is TRBJ2-5, the V gene TRBV12-3 or TRBV12-4, with D perhaps matching TRBD1 or TRBD2 (5 bases each). The CDR3 runs 11 residues. V was clipped by 6 bases and J by 9 bases, with 11 bases between them.

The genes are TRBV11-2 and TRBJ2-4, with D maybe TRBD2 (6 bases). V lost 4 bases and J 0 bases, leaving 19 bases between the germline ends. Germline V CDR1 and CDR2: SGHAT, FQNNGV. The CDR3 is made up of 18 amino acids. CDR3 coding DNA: TGTGCCAGCAGCTCGAGCTATGCCGGGAGACTAGCCAAAAACATTCAGTACTTC. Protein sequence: CASSSSYAGRLAKNIQYF.